The 7 T cell receptor beta chains below were found in one sample sequenced in a study of blood T cell repertoires in COVID-19. Produced via immunoSEQ multiplex PCR; TCRdb's table is partial and in-frame only. The sample has about 200,000 clones, roughly 82% seen once. Sequencing used PBMCs or T cells enriched from blood (not recorded which). Source of these receptors: a man in his forties who had recovered from COVID-19.

This clone was detected once. This chain joins TRBV3-1 (or the pseudogene TRBV3-2) and TRBJ1-5; D is unclear. Germline CDR1 and CDR2: LGHDT and YNNKEL (reference sequence). V was trimmed by 0 bases and J by 11 bases, leaving 8 bases between them. This CDR3 region has 12 residues. CDR3 protein: CASSQEGRAQHF. The CDR3 region has the DNA TGTGCCAGCAGCCAAGAGGGGAGGGCCCAGCATTTT.

V gene TRBV14 combines with J gene TRBJ2-3; D might be TRBD2 (5 bases). This CDR3 is built from 17 residues. V lost 4 bases and J lost 6, with 23 bases in between. CDR1 SGHDN and CDR2 FVKESK come from the germline V gene. CDR3 nucleotide sequence: TGTGCCAGCAGCCCACCTCCAGTTGGGAGTTCCCCCGATACGCAGTATTTT. Translated, it gives CASSPPPVGSSPDTQYF. The full variable domain, in which reference TRBV14 and TRBJ2-3 provide the parts outside the CDR3, is EAGVTQFPSHSVIEKGQTVTLRCDPISGHDNLYWYRRVMGKEIKFLLHFVKESKQDESGMPNNRFLAERTGGTYSTLKVQPAELEDSGVYFCASSPPPVGSSPDTQYFGPGTRLTVL.

The V gene is TRBV27, the J gene TRBJ2-5; D is uncertain. V lost 2 bases, J lost 0 bases, and 16 bases lay in between. Germline V CDR1 and CDR2: MNHEY, SMNVEV (reference sequence). CDR3 length equals 17 residues. The CDR3 loop is CASSLVRSHPNQETQYF. Written as DNA, the CDR3 is TGTGCCAGCAGTTTAGTTCGTTCACATCCGAACCAAGAGACCCAGTACTTC.

The chain carries TRBV6-1 and TRBJ1-5; tentatively, D is TRBD1 (5 bases). The CDR3 extends over 20 amino acids. The V gene lost 2 bases and the J gene lost 3 bases, with 26 bases spanning the gap. Germline CDR1 and CDR2: MNHNS and SASEGT. The CDR3 nucleotides read TGTGCCAGCAGTGAATTGCCCCTCGAGGACATCCGGCAGGTCAATCAGCCCCAGCATTTT. It codes for CASSELPLEDIRQVNQPQHF.

The chain employs TRBV2 and TRBJ2-2, with D unclear. Germline CDR1 and CDR2: SNHLY and FYNNEI. Trimming shortened V by 8 bases and J by 0 bases, and 16 bases separated the two germline ends. The CDR3 has 16 residues. The CDR3 loop reads CASGLRVAANTGELFF. Written as DNA, the CDR3 is TGTGCCAGCGGTCTTAGAGTAGCCGCGAACACCGGGGAGCTGTTTTTT. The full variable domain, in which reference TRBV2 and TRBJ2-2 provide the parts outside the CDR3, is EPEVTQTPSHQVTQMGQEVILRCVPISNHLYFYWYRQILGQKVEFLVSFYNNEISEKSEIFDDQFSVERPDGSNFTLKIRSTKLEDSAMYFCASGLRVAANTGELFFGEGSRLTVL.

This clone was recorded only once. The V gene is TRBV10-3, the J gene TRBJ1-6; D call uncertain. The CDR3 is made up of 14 amino acids. The germline V gene has CDR1 ENHRY and CDR2 SYGVKD. CDR3 in DNA: TGTGCTATTCGAGAGCGCTCCTATAATTCACCCCTCCACTTT. It yields the protein CAIRERSYNSPLHF.

This rearrangement joins TRBV5-1 to TRBJ2-3; D might be TRBD2 (6 bases). CDR1 is SGHRS, CDR2 YFSETQ, per germline. The V end lost 5 bases, the J end lost 2 bases, and 15 bases lay between the germline ends. The CDR3 is made up of 15 amino acids. CDR3 residues: CASSWSGRNTDTQYF. The CDR3 DNA reads as TGCGCCAGCAGTTGGAGCGGGCGGAACACAGATACGCAGTATTTT.